This TCR beta chain originates from a study of blood T cell repertoires in COVID-19. This clone occurred once. With V trimmed by 5 bases and J by 2 bases, 3 bases remained unmatched. The CDR3 contains 14 residues. Germline CDR1 and CDR2: SGHTA and FQGTGA. This table comes from immunoSEQ multiplex PCR, and its TCRdb copy is limited to in-frame clones, with some not included. This table has 190,000 or so clones, 85% appearing once. The sample comprised PBMCs or T cells enriched from blood (not recorded which). V is TRBV7-3 and J is TRBJ2-3; TRBD2 aligns across 8 bases. The sequence was collected from a man aged 40-49 years who had recovered from COVID-19. CDR3 nucleotide sequence: TGTGCCAGCAGCCCGGGACTAGTCACAGATACGCAGTATTTT. Encoded protein: CASSPGLVTDTQYF.